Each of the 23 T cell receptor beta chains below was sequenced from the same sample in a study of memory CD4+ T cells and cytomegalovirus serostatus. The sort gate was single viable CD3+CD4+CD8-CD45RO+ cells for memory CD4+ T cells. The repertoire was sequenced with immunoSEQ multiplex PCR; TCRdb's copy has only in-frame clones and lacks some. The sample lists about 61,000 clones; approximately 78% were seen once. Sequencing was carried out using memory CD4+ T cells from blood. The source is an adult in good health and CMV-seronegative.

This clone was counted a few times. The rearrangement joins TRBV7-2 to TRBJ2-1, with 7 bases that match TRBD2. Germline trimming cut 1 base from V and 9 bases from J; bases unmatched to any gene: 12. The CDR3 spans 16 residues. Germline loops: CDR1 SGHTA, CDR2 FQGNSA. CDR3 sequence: CASSLETGRGRGEQFF. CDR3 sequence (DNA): TGTGCCAGCAGCTTAGAGACTGGGAGGGGTAGGGGTGAGCAGTTCTTC.

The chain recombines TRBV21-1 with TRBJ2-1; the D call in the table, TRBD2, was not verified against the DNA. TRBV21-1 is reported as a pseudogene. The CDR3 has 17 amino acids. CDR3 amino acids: CASSHSVGGEVGNEQFF. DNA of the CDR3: TGTGCCAGCAGCCATAGCGTGGGAGGGGAAGTTGGAAATGAGCAGTTCTTC.

In nucleotides, the CDR3 is TGTGCCAGCTCACCACCCGGCGGCCGCGAAACCTACGAGCAGTACTTC. Translating gives CASSPPGGRETYEQYF. The chain carries TRBV18 and TRBJ2-7, with no clear D. From germline, CDR1 is KGHSH and CDR2 LQKENI. V lost 0 bases and J lost 2, with 14 bases in between. This CDR3 spans 16 amino acids.

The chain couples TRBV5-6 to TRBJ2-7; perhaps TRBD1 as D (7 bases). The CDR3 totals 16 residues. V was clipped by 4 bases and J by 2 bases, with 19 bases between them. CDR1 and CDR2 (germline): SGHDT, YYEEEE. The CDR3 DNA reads TGTGCCAGCAGCCAGGGGGTCGGGAGAGCGACCTACGAGCAGTACTTC. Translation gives CASSQGVGRATYEQYF.

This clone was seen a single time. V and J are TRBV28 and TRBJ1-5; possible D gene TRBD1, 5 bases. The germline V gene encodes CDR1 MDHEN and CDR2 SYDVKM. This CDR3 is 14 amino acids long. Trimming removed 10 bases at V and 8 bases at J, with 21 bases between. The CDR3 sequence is CATSGGGTVKPQHF. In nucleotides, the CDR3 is TGTGCCACCTCTGGGGGGGGGACCGTGAAGCCCCAGCATTTT.

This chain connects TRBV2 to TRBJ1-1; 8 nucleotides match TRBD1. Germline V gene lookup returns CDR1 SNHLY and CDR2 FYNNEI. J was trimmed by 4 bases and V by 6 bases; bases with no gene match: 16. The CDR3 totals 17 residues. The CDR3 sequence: CASRSLWTTGEGTEAFF. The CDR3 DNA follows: TGTGCCAGCAGATCCCTTTGGACGACAGGGGAGGGCACTGAAGCTTTCTTT.

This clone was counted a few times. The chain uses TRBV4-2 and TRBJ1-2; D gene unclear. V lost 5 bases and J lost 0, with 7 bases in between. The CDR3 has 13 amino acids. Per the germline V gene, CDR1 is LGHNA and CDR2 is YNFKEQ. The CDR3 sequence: CASSDTSNYGYTF. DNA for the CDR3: TGTGCCAGCAGCGACACTTCTAACTATGGCTACACCTTC.

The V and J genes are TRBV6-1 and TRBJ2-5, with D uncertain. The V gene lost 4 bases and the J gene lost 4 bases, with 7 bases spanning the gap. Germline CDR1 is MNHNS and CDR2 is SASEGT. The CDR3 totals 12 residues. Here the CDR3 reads CASSVGSETQYF. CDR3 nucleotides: TGTGCCAGCAGTGTAGGGTCAGAGACCCAGTACTTC.

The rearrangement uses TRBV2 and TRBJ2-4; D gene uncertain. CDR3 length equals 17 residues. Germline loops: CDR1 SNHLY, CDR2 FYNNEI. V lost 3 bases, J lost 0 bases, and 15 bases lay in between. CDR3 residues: CASSDQHLTLAKNIQYF. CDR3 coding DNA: TGTGCCAGCAGTGACCAACACCTCACTTTAGCCAAAAACATTCAGTACTTC.

This CDR3 is CASSLTGAYEQYF. CDR3 nucleotide sequence: TGTGCCAGCAGCTTGACAGGGGCCTACGAGCAGTACTTC. The chain uses TRBV7-9 and TRBJ2-7; TRBD1 matches 8 bases. Trimming removed 3 bases from V and 2 bases from J; junction bases left unmatched: 0. The germline V gene encodes CDR1 SEHNR and CDR2 FQNEAQ (reference sequence). This CDR3 spans 13 amino acids.

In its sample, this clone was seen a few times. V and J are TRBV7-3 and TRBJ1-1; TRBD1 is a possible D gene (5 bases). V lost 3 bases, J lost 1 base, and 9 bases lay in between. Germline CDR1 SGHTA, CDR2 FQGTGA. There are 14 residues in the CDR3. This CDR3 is CASSFGGTNTEAFF. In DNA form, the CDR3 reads TGTGCCAGCAGCTTCGGCGGGACGAACACTGAAGCTTTCTTT.

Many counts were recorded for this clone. The CDR3 here is CASSLGAVRSYEQYF. In DNA form, the CDR3 reads TGCGCCAGCAGCTTAGGGGCAGTCAGATCCTACGAGCAGTACTTC. The J gene is TRBJ2-7, the V gene TRBV5-1; D might be TRBD1 (5 bases). CDR1 and CDR2 (germline): SGHRS, YFSETQ. This CDR3 spans 15 amino acids. Trimming removed 2 bases at V and 1 base at J, with 13 bases between.

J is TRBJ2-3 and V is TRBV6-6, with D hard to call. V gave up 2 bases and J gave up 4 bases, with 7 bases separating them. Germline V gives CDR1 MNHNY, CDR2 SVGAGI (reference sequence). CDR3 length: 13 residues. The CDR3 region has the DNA TGTGCCAGCAGTTACGTTGTCGCAGATACGCAGTATTTT. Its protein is CASSYVVADTQYF.

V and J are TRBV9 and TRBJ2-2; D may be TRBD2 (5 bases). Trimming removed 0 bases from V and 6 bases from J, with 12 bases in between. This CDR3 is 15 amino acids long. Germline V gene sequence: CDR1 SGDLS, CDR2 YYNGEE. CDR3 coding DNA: TGTGCCAGCAGCGTAGCGCCGGAGGTCCCCGGGGAGCTGTTTTTT. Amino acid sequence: CASSVAPEVPGELFF.

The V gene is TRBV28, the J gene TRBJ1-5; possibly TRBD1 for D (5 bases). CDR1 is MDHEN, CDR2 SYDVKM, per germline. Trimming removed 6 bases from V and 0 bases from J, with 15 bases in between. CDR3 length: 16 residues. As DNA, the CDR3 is TGTGCCAGCAGCAGGCCCAGGGTCTATAGCAATCAGCCCCAGCATTTT. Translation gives CASSRPRVYSNQPQHF. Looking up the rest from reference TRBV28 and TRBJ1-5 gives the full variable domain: DVKVTQSSRYLVKRTGEKVFLECVQDMDHENMFWYRQDPGLGLRLIYFSYDVKMKEKGDIPEGYSVSREKKERFSLILESASTNQTSMYLCASSRPRVYSNQPQHFGDGTRLSIL.

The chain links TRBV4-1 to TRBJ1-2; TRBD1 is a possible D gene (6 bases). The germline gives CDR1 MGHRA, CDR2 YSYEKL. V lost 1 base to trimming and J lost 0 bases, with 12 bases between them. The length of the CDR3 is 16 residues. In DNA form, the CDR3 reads TGCGCCAGCAGCCAAGGAGAAGCAGGGGCTAACTATGGCTACACCTTC. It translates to CASSQGEAGANYGYTF.

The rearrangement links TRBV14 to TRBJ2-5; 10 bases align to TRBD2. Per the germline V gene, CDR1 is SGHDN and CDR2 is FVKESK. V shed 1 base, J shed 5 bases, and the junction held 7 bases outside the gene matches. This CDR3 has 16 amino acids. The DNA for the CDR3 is TGTGCCAGCAGCCAAGGTCTAGCGGGAGCCTACGAGACCCAGTACTTC. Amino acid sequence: CASSQGLAGAYETQYF. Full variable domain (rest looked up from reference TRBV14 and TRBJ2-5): EAGVTQFPSHSVIEKGQTVTLRCDPISGHDNLYWYRRVMGKEIKFLLHFVKESKQDESGMPNNRFLAERTGGTYSTLKVQPAELEDSGVYFCASSQGLAGAYETQYFGPGTRLLVL.

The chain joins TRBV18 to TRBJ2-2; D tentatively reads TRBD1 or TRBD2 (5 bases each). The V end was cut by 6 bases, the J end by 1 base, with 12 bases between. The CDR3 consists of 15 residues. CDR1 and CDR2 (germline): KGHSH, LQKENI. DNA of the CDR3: TGTGCCAGCTCCTCCTGGGGGATGAACACCGGGGAGCTGTTTTTT. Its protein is CASSSWGMNTGELFF.

This CDR3 is CASSQVPARLEGGPSGETQYF. In DNA form, the CDR3 reads TGTGCCAGCAGCCAAGTACCGGCCCGGCTAGAGGGAGGGCCCAGCGGGGAGACCCAGTACTTC. V gene TRBV4-2 combines with J gene TRBJ2-5; 7 nucleotides agree with TRBD2. The CDR3 consists of 21 residues. V lost 1 base to trimming and J lost 5 bases; unmatched junction nucleotides: 25. CDR1 LGHNA and CDR2 YNFKEQ come from the germline V gene.

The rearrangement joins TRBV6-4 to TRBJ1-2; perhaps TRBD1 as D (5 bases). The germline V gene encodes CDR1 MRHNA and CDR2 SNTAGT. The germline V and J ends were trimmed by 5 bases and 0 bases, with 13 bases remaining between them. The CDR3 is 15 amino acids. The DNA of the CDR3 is TGTGCCAGCAGTCCCCAGGGCGCCTCTAACTATGGCTACACCTTC. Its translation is CASSPQGASNYGYTF.

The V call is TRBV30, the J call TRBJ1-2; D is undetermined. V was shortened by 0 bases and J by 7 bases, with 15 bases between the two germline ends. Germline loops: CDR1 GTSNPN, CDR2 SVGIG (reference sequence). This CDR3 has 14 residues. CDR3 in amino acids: CAWSVNWEVGGYTF. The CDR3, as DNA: TGTGCCTGGAGTGTAAATTGGGAAGTCGGTGGCTACACCTTC.

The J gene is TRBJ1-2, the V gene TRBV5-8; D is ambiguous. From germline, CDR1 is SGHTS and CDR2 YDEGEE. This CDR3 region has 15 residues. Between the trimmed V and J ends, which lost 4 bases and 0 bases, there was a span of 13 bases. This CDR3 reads CASSPRWGSNYGYTF. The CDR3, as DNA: TGTGCCAGCAGCCCACGGTGGGGTTCTAACTATGGCTACACCTTC.

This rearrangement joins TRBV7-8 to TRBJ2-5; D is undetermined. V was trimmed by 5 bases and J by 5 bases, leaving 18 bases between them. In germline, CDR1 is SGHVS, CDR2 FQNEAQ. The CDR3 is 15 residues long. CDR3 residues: CASSTTWAIGETQYF. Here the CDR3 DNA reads TGTGCCAGCAGCACTACTTGGGCGATTGGGGAGACCCAGTACTTC.